The next 3 T cell receptor beta chains were all read from a single sample in a study of T cell responses to AZD1222 COVID-19 vaccine. Produced via immunoSEQ multiplex PCR; TCRdb's table is partial and in-frame only. The sample lists about 120,000 clones, around 84% seen once, with approximately 15% in the top ten. Sequencing was performed on peripheral blood, taken 28 days after the second AZD1222 dose. Source of these receptors: an adult who received the AZD1222 COVID-19 vaccine.

The rearrangement uses TRBV9 and TRBJ2-5, with a possible D match to TRBD2 (5 bases). The CDR3 runs 14 residues. Germline V lookup: CDR1 SGDLS, CDR2 YYNGEE. V was pared by 4 bases and J by 8 bases, with 18 bases between. DNA for the CDR3: TGTGCCAGCAGCCCGGACCGACACCGGGATACCCAGTACTTC. Its translation: CASSPDRHRDTQYF.

This clone showed up just a few times. The genes are TRBV19 and TRBJ1-1, with D possibly being TRBD1 (6 bases). The CDR3 runs 10 residues. CDR1 is LNHDA, CDR2 SQIVND, per germline (reference sequence). V was trimmed by 11 bases and J by 7 bases, leaving 11 bases between them. CDR3 protein: CASKDSEAFF. The CDR3 DNA is TGTGCCTCTAAGGACAGTGAAGCTTTCTTT.

This sequence joins TRBV12-3 or TRBV12-4 and TRBJ1-5, with TRBD1 as a possible D gene (5 bases). V was clipped by 3 bases and J by 7 bases, with 10 bases between them. CDR3 size: 13 residues. The CDR3 region is CASSFGAAQPQHF. The CDR3 nucleotides read TGTGCCAGCAGTTTCGGGGCAGCCCAGCCCCAGCATTTT.